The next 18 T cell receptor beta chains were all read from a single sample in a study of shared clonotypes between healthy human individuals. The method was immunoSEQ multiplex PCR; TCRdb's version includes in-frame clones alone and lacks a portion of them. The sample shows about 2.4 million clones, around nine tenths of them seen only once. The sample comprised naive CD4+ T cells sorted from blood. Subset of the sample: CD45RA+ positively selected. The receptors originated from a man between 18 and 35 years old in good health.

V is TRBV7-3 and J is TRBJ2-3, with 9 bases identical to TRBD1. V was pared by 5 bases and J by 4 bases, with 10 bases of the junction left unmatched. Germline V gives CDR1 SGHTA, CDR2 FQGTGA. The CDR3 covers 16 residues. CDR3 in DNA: TGTGCCAGCAGCCAAGGGACAGGGAAGTTCGCAGATACGCAGTATTTT. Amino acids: CASSQGTGKFADTQYF.

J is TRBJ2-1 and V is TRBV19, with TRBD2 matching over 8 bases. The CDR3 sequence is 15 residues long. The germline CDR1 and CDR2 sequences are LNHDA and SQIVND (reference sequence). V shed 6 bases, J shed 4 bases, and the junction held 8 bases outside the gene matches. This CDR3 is CASSRLATFYNEQFF. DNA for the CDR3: TGTGCCAGTAGCAGACTAGCGACGTTTTACAATGAGCAGTTCTTC.

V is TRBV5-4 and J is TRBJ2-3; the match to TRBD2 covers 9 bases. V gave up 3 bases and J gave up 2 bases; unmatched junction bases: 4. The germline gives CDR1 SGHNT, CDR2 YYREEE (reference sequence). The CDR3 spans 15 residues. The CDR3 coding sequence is TGTGCCAGCAGCTCCAAGCGGGGGGACACAGATACGCAGTATTTT. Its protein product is CASSSKRGDTDTQYF.

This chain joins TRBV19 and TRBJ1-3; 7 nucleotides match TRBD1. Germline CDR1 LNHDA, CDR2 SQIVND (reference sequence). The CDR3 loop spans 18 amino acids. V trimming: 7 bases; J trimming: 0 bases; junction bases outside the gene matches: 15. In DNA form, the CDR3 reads TGTGCCAGTAATTCCCCGGGACAGAACAGGAACTCTGGAAACACCATATATTTT. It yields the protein CASNSPGQNRNSGNTIYF. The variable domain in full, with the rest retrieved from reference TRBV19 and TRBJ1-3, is DGGITQSPKYLFRKEGQNVTLSCEQNLNHDAMYWYRQDPGQGLRLIYYSQIVNDFQKGDIAEGYSVSREKKESFPLTVTSAQKNPTAFYLCASNSPGQNRNSGNTIYFGEGSWLTVV.

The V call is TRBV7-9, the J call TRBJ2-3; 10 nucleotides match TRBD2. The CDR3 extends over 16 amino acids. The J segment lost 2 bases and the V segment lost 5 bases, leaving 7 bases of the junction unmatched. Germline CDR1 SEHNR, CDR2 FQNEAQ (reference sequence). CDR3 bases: TGTGCCAGCAGCCCAGATGGACTAGCGGACACAGATACGCAGTATTTT. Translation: CASSPDGLADTDTQYF.

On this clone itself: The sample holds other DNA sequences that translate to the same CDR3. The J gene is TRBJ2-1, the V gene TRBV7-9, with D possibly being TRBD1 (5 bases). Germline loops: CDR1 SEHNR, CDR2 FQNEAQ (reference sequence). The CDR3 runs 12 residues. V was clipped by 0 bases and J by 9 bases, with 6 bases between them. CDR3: CASSLAGPEQFF. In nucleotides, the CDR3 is TGTGCCAGCAGCTTAGCGGGGCCTGAGCAGTTCTTC.

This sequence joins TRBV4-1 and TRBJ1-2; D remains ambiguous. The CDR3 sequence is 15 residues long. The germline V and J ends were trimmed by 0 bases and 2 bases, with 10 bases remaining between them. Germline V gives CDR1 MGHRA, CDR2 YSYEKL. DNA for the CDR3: TGCGCCAGCAGCCAAGAACAAACCGGGAACTATGGCTACACCTTC. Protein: CASSQEQTGNYGYTF.

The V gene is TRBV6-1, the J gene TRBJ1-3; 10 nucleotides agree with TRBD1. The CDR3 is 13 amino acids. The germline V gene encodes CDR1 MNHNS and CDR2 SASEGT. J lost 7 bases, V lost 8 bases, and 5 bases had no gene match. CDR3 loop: CASGRTGGNTIYF. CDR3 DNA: TGTGCCAGCGGTCGGACAGGGGGGAACACCATATATTTT.

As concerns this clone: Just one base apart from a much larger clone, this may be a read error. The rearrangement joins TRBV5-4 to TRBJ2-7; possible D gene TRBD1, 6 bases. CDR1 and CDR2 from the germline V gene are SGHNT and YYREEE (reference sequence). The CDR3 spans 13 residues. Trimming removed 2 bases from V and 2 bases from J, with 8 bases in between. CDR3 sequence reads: CASSLGTTYEQYF. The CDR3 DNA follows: TGTGCCAGCAGCTTAGGGACAACCTACGAGCAGTACTTC.

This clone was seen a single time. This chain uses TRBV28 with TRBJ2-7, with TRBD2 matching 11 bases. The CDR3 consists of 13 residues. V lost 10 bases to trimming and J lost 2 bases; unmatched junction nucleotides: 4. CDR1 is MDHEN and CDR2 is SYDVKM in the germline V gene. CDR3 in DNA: TGTGCCACCCAGACTAGCGGGACCTACGAGCAGTACTTC. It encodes CATQTSGTYEQYF.

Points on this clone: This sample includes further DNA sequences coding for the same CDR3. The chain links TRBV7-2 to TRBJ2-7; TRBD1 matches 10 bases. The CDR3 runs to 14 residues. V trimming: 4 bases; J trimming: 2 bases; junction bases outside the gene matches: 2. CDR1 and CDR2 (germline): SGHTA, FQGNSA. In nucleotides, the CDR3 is TGTGCCAGCAGCTCGGACAGGGGGACCTACGAGCAGTACTTC. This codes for CASSSDRGTYEQYF.

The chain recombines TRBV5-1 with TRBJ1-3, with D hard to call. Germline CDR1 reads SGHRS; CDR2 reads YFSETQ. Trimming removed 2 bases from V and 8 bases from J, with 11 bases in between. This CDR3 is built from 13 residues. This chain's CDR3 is CASSFQPGDTIYF. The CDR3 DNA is TGCGCCAGCAGCTTTCAGCCCGGTGACACCATATATTTT.

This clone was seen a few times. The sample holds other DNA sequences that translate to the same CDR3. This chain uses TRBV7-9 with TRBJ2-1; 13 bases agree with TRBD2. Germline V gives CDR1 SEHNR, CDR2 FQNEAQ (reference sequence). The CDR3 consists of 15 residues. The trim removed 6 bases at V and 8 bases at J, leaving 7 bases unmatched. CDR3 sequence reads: CASSPGTSGIDEQFF. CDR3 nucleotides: TGTGCCAGCAGTCCCGGGACTAGCGGGATCGATGAGCAGTTCTTC.

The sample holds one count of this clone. The CDR3: CASTIDKRETQYF. The CDR3 coding sequence is TGTGCCAGCACCATTGACAAGAGGGAGACCCAGTACTTC. J is TRBJ2-5 and V is TRBV28; D uncertain. The CDR3 consists of 13 residues. The germline V and J ends were trimmed by 7 bases and 5 bases, with 14 bases remaining between them. Per germline, CDR1 MDHEN and CDR2 SYDVKM.

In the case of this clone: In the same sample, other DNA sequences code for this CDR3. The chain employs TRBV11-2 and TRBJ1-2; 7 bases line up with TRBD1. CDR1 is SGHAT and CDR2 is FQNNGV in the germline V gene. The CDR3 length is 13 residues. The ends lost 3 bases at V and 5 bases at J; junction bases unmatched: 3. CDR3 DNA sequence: TGTGCCAGCAGCTTGGCCAGGGGGTATGGCTACACCTTC. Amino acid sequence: CASSLARGYGYTF.

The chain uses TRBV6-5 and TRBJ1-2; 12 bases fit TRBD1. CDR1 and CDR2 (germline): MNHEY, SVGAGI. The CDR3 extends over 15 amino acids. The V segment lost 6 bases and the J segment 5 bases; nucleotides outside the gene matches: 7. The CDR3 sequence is CASRPGTGGGYGYTF. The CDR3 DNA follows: TGTGCCAGCAGACCCGGGACAGGGGGCGGGTATGGCTACACCTTC.

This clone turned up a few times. CDR3 nucleotides: TGTGCCAGCAGTGCGTTGATCGGGACGGCAACTAATGAAAAACTGTTTTTT. Protein sequence: CASSALIGTATNEKLFF. The chain has TRBV2 and TRBJ1-4; tentative D call: TRBD1 (5 bases). The CDR3 is 17 residues long. Trimming shortened V by 4 bases and J by 0 bases, and 15 bases separated the two germline ends. Per germline, CDR1 SNHLY and CDR2 FYNNEI.

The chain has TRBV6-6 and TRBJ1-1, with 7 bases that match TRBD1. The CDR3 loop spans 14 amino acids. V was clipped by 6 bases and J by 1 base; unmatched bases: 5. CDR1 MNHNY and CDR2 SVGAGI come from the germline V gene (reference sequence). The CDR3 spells CASRDQGGNTEAFF. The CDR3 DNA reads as TGTGCCAGCAGGGATCAGGGGGGGAACACTGAAGCTTTCTTT.